Included here is one T cell receptor (beta chain) sequence, with context. TCR cDNA, made by 5'RACE template switching, carried an added universal primer site and UMIs. MiXCR, run by TCRdb on the 5' RACE reads, gives a single entry per CDR3 protein. The sample includes 240,000 or so distinct CDR3 sequences, less than 8.5% of them seen just once. The data derive from a study of T cells after yellow fever vaccination. With V trimmed by 5 bases and J by 1 base, 4 bases remained unmatched. The V gene's germline CDR1 is SNHLY and CDR2 FYNNEI. The CDR3 loop spans 14 amino acids. The TCR originated in a man aged 25-40 years who received the YFV17D yellow fever vaccine. The J gene is TRBJ1-1, the V gene TRBV2; 7 bases line up with TRBD1. The sequencing used CD4+ T cells sorted from PBMCs, collected 15 days after the yellow fever booster vaccination. The CDR3 region has the DNA TGTGCCAGCAGTACAGGGGCGGGGAACACTGAAGCTTTCTTT. This encodes CASSTGAGNTEAFF.